The rows below give T cell receptor beta chains drawn from one sample of a study of OX40 agonist ivuxolimab in advanced cancers. The repertoire was sequenced with immunoSEQ multiplex PCR; TCRdb's copy has only in-frame clones and lacks some. The data show 80,000 to 100,000 clones, less than 90% seen once. Sequencing used CD4+ or CD8+ T cells sorted from blood, obtained in a trial of the OX40 agonist ivuxolimab. These receptors were obtained from an adult with an advanced solid tumor such as melanoma, head and neck, liver or kidney cancer. CDR3s leave out the opening cysteine and the closing phenylalanine or tryptophan. Fields, in order: V gene, J gene, CDR3 protein.

>TRBV29-1|TRBJ2-1
SVQALAGGKYNEQF
>TRBV7-2|TRBJ1-2
ASSTRDPNGGYT
>TRBV7-8|TRBJ1-5
ASSPVREDQPQH
>TRBV27|TRBJ2-7
ASRPRGEAIYEQY
>TRBV19|TRBJ2-1
ASSIDSHPNEQF
>TRBV5-6|TRBJ2-7
ASSLGLYEQY
>TRBV5-1|TRBJ1-6
ASSRQGSYNSPLH
>TRBV11-3|TRBJ2-2
ASSLEAGTGELF
>TRBV4-3|TRBJ1-2
ASSQPDRTGGYT
>TRBV27|TRBJ2-5
ASSWDRAQETQY
>TRBV14|TRBJ2-1
ASSQGSGRLYNEQF
>TRBV11-2|TRBJ2-7
ASSRLRDRGEQY
>TRBV10-1|TRBJ2-2
ASGRGDTGELF
>TRBV7-2|TRBJ2-7
ASSLMSYEQY
>TRBV19|TRBJ2-2
ASTEAGELF
>TRBV27|TRBJ2-3
ASSLGSGGPTDTQY
>TRBV7-2|TRBJ2-7
ASSLPTSGSNEQY
>TRBV27|TRBJ1-2
ASSPLGTQTGSNYGYT
>TRBV11-2|TRBJ1-2
ASRLGGGYGYT
>TRBV7-2|TRBJ2-6
ASSSRTGDNKGGANVLT
>TRBV6-5|TRBJ2-2
ASSYTGAGELF
>TRBV6-5|TRBJ1-3
ASSYGEHRAGNTIY
>TRBV2|TRBJ2-4
ASRPVGTAKNIQY
>TRBV14|TRBJ2-7
ASSQYTGFGEQY
>TRBV7-6|TRBJ1-6
ASSLGSLSYNSPLH
>TRBV30|TRBJ1-5
AGTRGDQPQH
>TRBV6-5|TRBJ1-2
ASSLAGTGGNYGYT
>TRBV19|TRBJ2-6
ASMKEQEANVLT
>TRBV5-4|TRBJ2-1
ASSLTGGYNEQF
>TRBV7-2|TRBJ2-7
ASSPSGPYEQY
>TRBV27|TRBJ2-7
ASSPHLTNTYEQY
>TRBV5-4|TRBJ2-5
ASSSGGWRETQY
>TRBV27|TRBJ2-7
ASQTFGVAGGYEQY
>TRBV9|TRBJ1-1
ASSVGGRTEAF
>TRBV7-2|TRBJ2-2
ASSLQVGELF